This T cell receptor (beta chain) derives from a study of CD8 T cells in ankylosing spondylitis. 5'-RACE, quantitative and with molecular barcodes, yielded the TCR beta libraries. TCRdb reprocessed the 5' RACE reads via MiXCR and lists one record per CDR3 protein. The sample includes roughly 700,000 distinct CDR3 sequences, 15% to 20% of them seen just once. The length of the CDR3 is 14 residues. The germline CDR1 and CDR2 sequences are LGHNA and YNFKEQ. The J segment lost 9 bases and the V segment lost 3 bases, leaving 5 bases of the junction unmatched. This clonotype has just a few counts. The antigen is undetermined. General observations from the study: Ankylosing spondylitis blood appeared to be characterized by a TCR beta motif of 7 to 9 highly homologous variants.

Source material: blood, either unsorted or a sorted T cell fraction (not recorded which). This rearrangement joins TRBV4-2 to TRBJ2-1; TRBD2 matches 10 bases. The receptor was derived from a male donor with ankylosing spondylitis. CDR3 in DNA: TGTGCCAGCAGCCACCTAGCGGGAGTGCTTGAGCAGTTCTTC. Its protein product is CASSHLAGVLEQFF.